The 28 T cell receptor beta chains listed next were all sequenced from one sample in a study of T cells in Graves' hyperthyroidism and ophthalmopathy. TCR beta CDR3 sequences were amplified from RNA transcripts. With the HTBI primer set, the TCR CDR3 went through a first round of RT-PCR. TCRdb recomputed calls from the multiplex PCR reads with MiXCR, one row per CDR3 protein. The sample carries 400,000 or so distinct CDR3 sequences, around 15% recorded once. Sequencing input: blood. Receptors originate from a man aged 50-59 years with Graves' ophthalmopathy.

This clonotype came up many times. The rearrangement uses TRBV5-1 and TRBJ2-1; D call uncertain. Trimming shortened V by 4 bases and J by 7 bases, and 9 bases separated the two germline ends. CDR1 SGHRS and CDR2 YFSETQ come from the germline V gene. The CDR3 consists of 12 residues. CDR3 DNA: TGCGCCAGCAGCCAGGACGTGAATGAGCAGTTCTTC. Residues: CASSQDVNEQFF.

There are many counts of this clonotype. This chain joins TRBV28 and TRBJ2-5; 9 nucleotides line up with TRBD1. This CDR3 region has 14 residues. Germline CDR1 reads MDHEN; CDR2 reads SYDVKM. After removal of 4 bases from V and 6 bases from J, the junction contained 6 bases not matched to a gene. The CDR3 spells CASSSQGAEKTQYF. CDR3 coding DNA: TGTGCCAGCAGTTCACAGGGGGCCGAGAAGACCCAGTACTTC.

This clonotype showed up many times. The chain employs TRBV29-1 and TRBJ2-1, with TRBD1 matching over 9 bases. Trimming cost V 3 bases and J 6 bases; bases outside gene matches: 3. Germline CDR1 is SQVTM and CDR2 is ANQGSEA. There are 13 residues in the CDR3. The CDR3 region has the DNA TGCAGCGTTGAGGCGACAGGGGGCAATGAGCAGTTCTTC. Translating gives CSVEATGGNEQFF.

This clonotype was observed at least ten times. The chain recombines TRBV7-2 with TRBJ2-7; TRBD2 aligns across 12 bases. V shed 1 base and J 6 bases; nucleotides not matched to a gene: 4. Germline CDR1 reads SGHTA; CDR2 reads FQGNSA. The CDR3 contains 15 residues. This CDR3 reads CASSLDPSGRVEQYF. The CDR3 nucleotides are TGTGCCAGCAGCTTAGACCCTAGCGGGAGGGTCGAGCAGTACTTC.

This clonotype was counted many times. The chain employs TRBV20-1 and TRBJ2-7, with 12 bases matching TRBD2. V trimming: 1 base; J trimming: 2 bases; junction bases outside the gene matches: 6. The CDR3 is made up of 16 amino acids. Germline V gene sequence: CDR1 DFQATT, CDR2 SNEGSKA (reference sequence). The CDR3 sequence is CSARVTSGSGTYEQYF. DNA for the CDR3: TGCAGTGCTAGAGTGACTAGCGGGAGTGGGACCTACGAGCAGTACTTC.

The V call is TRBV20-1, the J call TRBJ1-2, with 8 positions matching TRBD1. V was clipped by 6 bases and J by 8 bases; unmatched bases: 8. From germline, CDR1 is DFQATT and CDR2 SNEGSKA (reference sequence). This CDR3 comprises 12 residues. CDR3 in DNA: TGCAGTGCGGAAACAGGGGGGGGGGGCTACACCTTC. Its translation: CSAETGGGGYTF.

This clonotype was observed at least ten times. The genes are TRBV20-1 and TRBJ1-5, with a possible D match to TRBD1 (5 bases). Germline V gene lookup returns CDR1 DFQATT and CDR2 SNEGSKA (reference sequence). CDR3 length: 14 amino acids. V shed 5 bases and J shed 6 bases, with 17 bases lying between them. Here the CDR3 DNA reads TGCAGTGCTCTCGTGGGGGACTCAGGTCAGCCCCAGCATTTT. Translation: CSALVGDSGQPQHF.

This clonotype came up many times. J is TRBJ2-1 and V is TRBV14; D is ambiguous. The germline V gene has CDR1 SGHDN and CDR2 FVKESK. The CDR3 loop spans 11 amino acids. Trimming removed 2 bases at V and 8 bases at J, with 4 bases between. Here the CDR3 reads CASSQFYEQFF. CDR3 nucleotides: TGTGCCAGCAGCCAATTCTATGAGCAGTTCTTC.

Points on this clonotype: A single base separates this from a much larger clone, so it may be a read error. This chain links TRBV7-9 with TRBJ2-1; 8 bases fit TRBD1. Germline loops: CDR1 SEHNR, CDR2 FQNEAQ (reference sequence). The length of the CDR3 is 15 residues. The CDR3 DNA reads TGTGCCAGCAGCCCCCCAGGGGGCGAGTACAATGAGCAGCTCTTC. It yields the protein CASSPPGGEYNEQLF.

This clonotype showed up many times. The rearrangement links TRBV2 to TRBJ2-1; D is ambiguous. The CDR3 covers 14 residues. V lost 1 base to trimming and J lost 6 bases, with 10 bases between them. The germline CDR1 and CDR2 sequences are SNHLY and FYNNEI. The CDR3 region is CASSEVLVGNEQFF. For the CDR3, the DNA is TGTGCCAGCAGTGAAGTATTAGTGGGCAATGAGCAGTTCTTC. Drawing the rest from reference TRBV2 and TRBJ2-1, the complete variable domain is EPEVTQTPSHQVTQMGQEVILRCVPISNHLYFYWYRQILGQKVEFLVSFYNNEISEKSEIFDDQFSVERPDGSNFTLKIRSTKLEDSAMYFCASSEVLVGNEQFFGPGTRLTVL.

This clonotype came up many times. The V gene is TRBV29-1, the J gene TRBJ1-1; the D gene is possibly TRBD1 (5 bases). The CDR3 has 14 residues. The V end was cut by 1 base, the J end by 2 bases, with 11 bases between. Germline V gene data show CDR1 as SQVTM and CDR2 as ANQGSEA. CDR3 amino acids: CSVEVLGQNTEAFF. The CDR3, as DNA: TGCAGCGTTGAAGTTCTAGGACAAAACACTGAAGCTTTCTTT.

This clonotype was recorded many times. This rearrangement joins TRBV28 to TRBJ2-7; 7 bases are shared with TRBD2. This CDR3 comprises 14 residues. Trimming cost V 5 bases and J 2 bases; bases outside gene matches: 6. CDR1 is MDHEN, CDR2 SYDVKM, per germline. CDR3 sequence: CASSTGLGTYEQYF. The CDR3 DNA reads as TGTGCCAGCAGTACCGGACTAGGGACCTACGAGCAGTACTTC.

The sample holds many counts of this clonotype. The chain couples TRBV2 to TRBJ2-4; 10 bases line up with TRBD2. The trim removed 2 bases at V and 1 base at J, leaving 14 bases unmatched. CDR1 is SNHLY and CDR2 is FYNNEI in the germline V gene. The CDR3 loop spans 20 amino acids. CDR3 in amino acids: CASSEPTRTSGEGAKNIQYF. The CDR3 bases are TGTGCCAGCAGTGAACCCACTCGGACTAGCGGAGAGGGGGCCAAAAACATTCAGTACTTC.

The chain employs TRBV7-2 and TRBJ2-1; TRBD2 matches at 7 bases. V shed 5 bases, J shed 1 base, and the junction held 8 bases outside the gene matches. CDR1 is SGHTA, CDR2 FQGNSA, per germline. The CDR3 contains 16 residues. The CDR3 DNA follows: TGTGCCAGCAGCCCTAGAGCGGGGTTATCCTACAATGAGCAGTTCTTC. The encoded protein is CASSPRAGLSYNEQFF.

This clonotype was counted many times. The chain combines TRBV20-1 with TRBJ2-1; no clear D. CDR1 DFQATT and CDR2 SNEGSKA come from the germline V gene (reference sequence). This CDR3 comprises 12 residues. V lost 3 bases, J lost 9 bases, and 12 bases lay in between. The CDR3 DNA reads TGCAGTGCTAGTAAAGGGAAGGGTGAGCAGTTCTTC. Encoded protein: CSASKGKGEQFF.

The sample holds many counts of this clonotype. The CDR3 region is CASSPAGSPTDTQYF. The CDR3 DNA reads as TGTGCCAGCTCACCAGCCGGGAGCCCCACAGATACGCAGTATTTT. The chain is built from TRBV18 and TRBJ2-3; D possibly corresponds to TRBD2 (6 bases). The germline V gene has CDR1 KGHSH and CDR2 LQKENI. The V gene lost 2 bases and the J gene lost 2 bases, with 11 bases spanning the gap. The CDR3 has 15 amino acids.

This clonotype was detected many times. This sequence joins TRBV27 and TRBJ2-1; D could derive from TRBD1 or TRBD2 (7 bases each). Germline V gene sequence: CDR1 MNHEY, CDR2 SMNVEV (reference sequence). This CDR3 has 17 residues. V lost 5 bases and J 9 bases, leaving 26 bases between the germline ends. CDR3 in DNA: TGTGCCAGCAGTCCCAAGCGGGACAGATTTTCGTACGGTGAGCAGTTCTTC. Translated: CASSPKRDRFSYGEQFF.

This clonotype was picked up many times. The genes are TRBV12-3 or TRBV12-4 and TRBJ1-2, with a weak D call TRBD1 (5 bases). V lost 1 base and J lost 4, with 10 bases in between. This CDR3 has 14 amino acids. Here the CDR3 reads CASSLGQGTYGYTF. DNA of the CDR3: TGTGCCAGCAGTTTAGGGCAGGGTACCTATGGCTACACCTTC.

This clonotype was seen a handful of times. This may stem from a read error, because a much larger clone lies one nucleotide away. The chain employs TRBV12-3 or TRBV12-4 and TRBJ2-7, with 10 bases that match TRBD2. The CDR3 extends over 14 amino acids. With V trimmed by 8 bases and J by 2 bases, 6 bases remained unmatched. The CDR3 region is CASGPSGRAYEQYF. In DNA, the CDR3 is TGTGCCAGCGGTCCAAGCGGGAGGGCCTACGAGCAGTACTTC.

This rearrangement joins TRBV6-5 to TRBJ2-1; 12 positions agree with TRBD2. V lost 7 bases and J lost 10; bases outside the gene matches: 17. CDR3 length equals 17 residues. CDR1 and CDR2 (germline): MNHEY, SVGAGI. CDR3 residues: CASTPWLAGGAGREQFF. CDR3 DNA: TGTGCCAGCACGCCTTGGCTAGCGGGAGGGGCAGGGCGAGAGCAGTTCTTC.

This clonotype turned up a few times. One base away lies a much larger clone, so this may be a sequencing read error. CDR3 protein: CASSLTTESTEAFF. DNA of the CDR3: TGCGCCAGCAGCTTGACGACCGAATCTACTGAAGCTTTCTTT. The rearrangement uses TRBV5-1 and TRBJ1-1; D not resolved. Trimming cost V 1 base and J 5 bases, with 12 bases left between them. This CDR3 comprises 14 residues. Germline V gives CDR1 SGHRS, CDR2 YFSETQ.

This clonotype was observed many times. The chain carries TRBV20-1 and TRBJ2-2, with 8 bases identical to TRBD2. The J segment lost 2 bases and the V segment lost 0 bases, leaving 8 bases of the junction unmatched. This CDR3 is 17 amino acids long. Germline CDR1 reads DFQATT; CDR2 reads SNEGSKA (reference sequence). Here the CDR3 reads CSARDLQREFNTGELFF. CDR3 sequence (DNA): TGCAGTGCTAGAGATCTCCAGCGGGAGTTTAACACCGGGGAGCTGTTTTTT.

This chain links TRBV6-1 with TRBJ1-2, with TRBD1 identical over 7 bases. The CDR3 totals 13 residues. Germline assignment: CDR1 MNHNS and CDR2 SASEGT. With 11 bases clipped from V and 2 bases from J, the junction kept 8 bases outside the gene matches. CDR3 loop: CAARPTGNYGYTF. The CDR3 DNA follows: TGTGCCGCGAGGCCGACAGGGAACTATGGCTACACCTTC.

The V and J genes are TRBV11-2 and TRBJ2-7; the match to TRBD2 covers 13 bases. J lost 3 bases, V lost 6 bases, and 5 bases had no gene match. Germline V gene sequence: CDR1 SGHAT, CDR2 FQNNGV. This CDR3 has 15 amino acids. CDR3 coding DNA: TGTGCCAGCAGTTATGGACTAGCGGGGGACTACGAGCAGTACTTC. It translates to CASSYGLAGDYEQYF.

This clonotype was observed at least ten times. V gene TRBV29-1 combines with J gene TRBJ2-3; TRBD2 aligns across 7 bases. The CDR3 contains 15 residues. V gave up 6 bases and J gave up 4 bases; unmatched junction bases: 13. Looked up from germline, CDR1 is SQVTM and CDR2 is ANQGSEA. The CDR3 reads CSVDKAGRSADTQYF. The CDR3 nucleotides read TGCAGCGTAGATAAAGCGGGAAGGTCGGCAGATACGCAGTATTTT.

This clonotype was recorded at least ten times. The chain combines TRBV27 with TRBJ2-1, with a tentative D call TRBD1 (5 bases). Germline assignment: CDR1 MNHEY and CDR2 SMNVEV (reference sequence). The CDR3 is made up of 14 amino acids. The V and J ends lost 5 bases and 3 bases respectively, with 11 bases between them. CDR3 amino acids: CASSDQGRYNEQFF. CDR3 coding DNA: TGTGCCAGCAGTGACCAGGGCCGCTACAATGAGCAGTTCTTC.

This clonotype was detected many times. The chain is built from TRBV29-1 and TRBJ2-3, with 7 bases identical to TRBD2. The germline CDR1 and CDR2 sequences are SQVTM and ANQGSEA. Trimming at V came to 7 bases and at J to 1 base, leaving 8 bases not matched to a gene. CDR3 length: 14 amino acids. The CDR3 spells CSGAIGRGTDTQYF. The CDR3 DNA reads TGCAGCGGCGCAATAGGGAGGGGCACAGATACGCAGTATTTT.

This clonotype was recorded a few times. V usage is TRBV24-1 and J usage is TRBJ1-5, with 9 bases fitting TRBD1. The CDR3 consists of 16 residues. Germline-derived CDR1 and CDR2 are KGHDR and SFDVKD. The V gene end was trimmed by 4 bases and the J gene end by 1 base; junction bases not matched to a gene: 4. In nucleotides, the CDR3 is TGTGCCACCAGTGAAGGGACAGGGCCCAGCAATCAGCCCCAGCATTTT. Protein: CATSEGTGPSNQPQHF.